Each of the 27 T cell receptor beta chains below was sequenced from the same sample in a study of beta chain features in type 1 diabetes. Sequenced material consisted of expressed TCRB transcripts (all of the isolated RNA was reverse transcribed). Libraries were prepared by immunoSEQ multiplex PCR; TCRdb keeps only in-frame clonotypes and omits some of them. The sample consists of under 400,000 clones, 14% of them appearing once. The specimen sequenced was central memory CD4+ T cells from blood. All receptors come from a man aged 25-45 years in good health.

This clone was observed a few times. This chain uses TRBV9 with TRBJ2-3; the match to TRBD2 covers 7 bases. The junction had 4 bases not matched to a gene; V was cut back by 0 bases and J by 0 bases. Per the germline V gene, CDR1 is SGDLS and CDR2 is YYNGEE. CDR3 length: 16 amino acids. CDR3 region: CASSVGPRGSTDTQYF. As DNA, the CDR3 is TGTGCCAGCAGCGTAGGCCCGCGGGGGAGCACAGATACGCAGTATTTT.

The chain employs TRBV11-3 and TRBJ2-1; 11 bases are a match to TRBD2. J was trimmed by 8 bases and V by 5 bases; bases with no gene match: 8. Per the germline V gene, CDR1 is SGHNT and CDR2 is YENEEA. CDR3 length: 15 residues. CDR3 loop: CASSELGLAGYEQFF. The DNA for the CDR3 is TGTGCCAGCAGCGAACTCGGACTAGCGGGTTATGAGCAGTTCTTC.

CDR3 region: CASRLDRGGTEAFF. The CDR3 DNA sequence: TGTGCCAGCAGGCTCGACAGGGGTGGCACTGAAGCTTTCTTT. This sequence joins TRBV6-6 and TRBJ1-1; the match to TRBD1 covers 8 bases. Germline loops: CDR1 MNHNY, CDR2 SVGAGI (reference sequence). The CDR3 is 14 amino acids. J was trimmed by 4 bases and V by 6 bases; bases with no gene match: 7.

This clone was detected only a few times. The genes are TRBV7-2 and TRBJ2-4; 7 bases match TRBD2. Germline CDR1 and CDR2: SGHTA and FQGNSA. This CDR3 contains 13 residues. J gave up 8 bases and V 5 bases, and 6 bases lay outside the gene matches. The CDR3 sequence is CASSSGVWDIQYF. CDR3 nucleotide sequence: TGTGCCAGCAGCAGCGGGGTTTGGGACATTCAGTACTTC.

In its sample, this clone was seen many times. Here the CDR3 DNA reads TGCAGCGTTGAGGGCGGGAGGGCCATAGAGACCCAGTACTTC. This gives the protein CSVEGGRAIETQYF. This chain joins TRBV29-1 and TRBJ2-5, with 9 bases lining up with TRBD2. V dropped 3 bases and J dropped 4; count of bases not matched to a gene: 6. The CDR3 totals 14 residues. CDR1 is SQVTM, CDR2 ANQGSEA, per germline.

This clone showed up many times. The genes are TRBV7-8 and TRBJ1-1, with 7 nucleotides matching TRBD1. There are 15 residues in the CDR3. Trimming cost V 1 base and J 5 bases; bases outside gene matches: 7. CDR1 and CDR2 from the germline V gene are SGHVS and FQNEAQ. The CDR3 here is CASSLGAGGGTEAFF. The CDR3 DNA reads TGTGCCAGCAGCTTAGGGGCAGGGGGAGGTACTGAAGCTTTCTTT.

In this sample, this clone turned up many times. V gene TRBV7-3 combines with J gene TRBJ2-5; D remains ambiguous. Germline V CDR1 and CDR2: SGHTA, FQGTGA. V lost 4 bases to trimming and J lost 5 bases, with 11 bases between them. The CDR3 totals 13 residues. The CDR3 sequence: CASSSQPRETQYF. The CDR3 DNA reads TGTGCCAGCAGCTCCCAACCTAGGGAGACCCAGTACTTC.

The sample holds a few counts of this clone. This chain uses TRBV6-1 with TRBJ2-6; 10 bases match TRBD2. Germline loops: CDR1 MNHNS, CDR2 SASEGT. CDR3 length equals 18 residues. V was pared by 1 base and J by 3 bases, with 6 bases of the junction left unmatched. This chain's CDR3 is CASSEGRLAGVGANVLTF. The CDR3 coding sequence is TGTGCCAGCAGTGAAGGGCGGCTAGCGGGAGTTGGGGCCAACGTCCTGACTTTC.

On this clone itself: Other DNA sequences of this sample code for an identical CDR3. The CDR3 nucleotides are TGTGCCAGCAGCGTTGGGCAGATGAACACCGGGGAGCTGTTTTTT. It codes for CASSVGQMNTGELFF. The V gene is TRBV9, the J gene TRBJ2-2; D unresolved. The CDR3 contains 15 residues. V lost 2 bases and J lost 1, with 9 bases in between. CDR1 is SGDLS and CDR2 is YYNGEE in the germline V gene. Variable domain in full (rest from reference TRBV9 and TRBJ2-2): DSGVTQTPKHLITATGQRVTLRCSPRSGDLSVYWYQQSLDQGLQFLIQYYNGEERAKGNILERFSAQQFPDLHSELNLSSLELGDSALYFCASSVGQMNTGELFFGEGSRLTVL.

This clone was counted many times. J is TRBJ1-1 and V is TRBV7-2; no clear D gene. The CDR3 is 15 residues long. Germline lookup yields CDR1 SGHTA and CDR2 FQGNSA. The V end lost 2 bases, the J end lost 1 base, and 11 bases lay between the germline ends. CDR3 bases: TGTGCCAGCAGCTTAATGTACAAAGAGAACACTGAAGCTTTCTTT. This translates into CASSLMYKENTEAFF.

Note on this clone: It may be a read error: a sequence one base away is much more abundant. The chain employs TRBV7-7 and TRBJ2-3; TRBD1 matches at 8 bases. The CDR3 consists of 14 residues. The J segment lost 1 base and the V segment lost 3 bases, leaving 0 bases of the junction unmatched. CDR1 SSHAT and CDR2 FNYEAQ come from the germline V gene (reference sequence). The CDR3, as DNA: TGTGCCAGCAGCTTGGGACAGGGCACAGATACGCAGTATTTT. This codes for CASSLGQGTDTQYF.

CDR3 coding DNA: TGTGCCAGCAGACCCCTAGCGGGAGCGACGAATGAGCAGTTCTTC. This codes for CASRPLAGATNEQFF. This chain connects TRBV6-5 to TRBJ2-1; 10 bases map to TRBD2. Losses at the gene ends were 6 bases for V and 7 bases for J; bases not matched to a gene: 9. CDR1 is MNHEY, CDR2 SVGAGI, per germline. CDR3 length: 15 amino acids.

The chain couples TRBV18 to TRBJ1-5; D not resolved. The CDR3 has 13 residues. The germline gives CDR1 KGHSH, CDR2 LQKENI. V was shortened by 2 bases and J by 5 bases, with 7 bases between the two germline ends. CDR3 amino acids: CASSPGPDQPQHF. In nucleotides, the CDR3 is TGTGCCAGCTCACCAGGGCCGGATCAGCCCCAGCATTTT.

This clone has at least ten counts. The chain's CDR3 is CASSVDPSNEKLFF. The CDR3, as DNA: TGTGCCAGCAGCGTCGACCCCTCTAATGAAAAACTGTTTTTT. The genes are TRBV9 and TRBJ1-4; no clear D. The germline V gene has CDR1 SGDLS and CDR2 YYNGEE. Trimming removed 2 bases from V and 3 bases from J, with 8 bases in between. The CDR3 contains 14 residues.

This clone was counted only a few times. This chain links TRBV7-2 with TRBJ1-5; the match to TRBD1 covers 8 bases. Germline CDR1 and CDR2: SGHTA and FQGNSA. V lost 4 bases, J lost 2 bases, and 7 bases stayed unmatched. The CDR3 sequence is 16 residues long. The CDR3 DNA reads TGTGCCAGCAGCTGGGGCGACAGGGGAGGCAATCAGCCCCAGCATTTT. Encoded protein: CASSWGDRGGNQPQHF.

This clone was seen ten or more times. This chain connects TRBV18 to TRBJ2-1, with a tentative D call TRBD2 (6 bases). The germline gives CDR1 KGHSH, CDR2 LQKENI. CDR3 length equals 17 residues. With 6 bases removed from V and 0 bases from J, the gap between germline ends came to 18 bases. The CDR3: CASSRAGGRSSYNEQFF. CDR3 sequence (DNA): TGTGCCAGCTCTAGAGCGGGTGGAAGGAGCTCCTACAATGAGCAGTTCTTC.

This sequence joins TRBV12-5 and TRBJ2-3, with D tentatively TRBD2 (5 bases). Per the germline V gene, CDR1 is LGHNT and CDR2 is FRNRAP. The ends were cut back, 5 bases at V and 1 base at J, with 7 bases in the middle. This CDR3 is 13 amino acids long. Here the CDR3 reads CASGNSGTDTQYF. The CDR3 region has the DNA TGTGCTAGTGGTAATAGCGGCACAGATACGCAGTATTTT.

Notes on this clone: A junction end diverges from the germline sequence, so it may reflect a read error. This chain joins TRBV10-3 and TRBJ1-2; D gene ambiguous. This CDR3 contains 13 residues. CDR1 and CDR2 (germline): ENHRY, SYGVKD. This CDR3 reads CASSRTAARGYTF. The CDR3 bases are TGTGCCAGCAGTCGTACCGCGGCCCGTGGCTACACCTTC.

The V and J genes are TRBV4-2 and TRBJ2-3; D remains ambiguous. The CDR3 is 16 amino acids. V lost 1 base and J 1 base, leaving 12 bases between the germline ends. The germline V gene has CDR1 LGHNA and CDR2 YNFKEQ. This CDR3 is CASSQGRSSGTDTQYF. The CDR3 DNA reads as TGTGCCAGCAGCCAAGGTCGCTCTTCAGGCACAGATACGCAGTATTTT.

This clone was observed a few times. The chain has TRBV10-3 and TRBJ2-7; TRBD2 agrees at 7 bases. Germline V lookup: CDR1 ENHRY, CDR2 SYGVKD. The V segment lost 3 bases and the J segment 2 bases; nucleotides outside the gene matches: 13. The CDR3 sequence is 17 residues long. CDR3 nucleotides: TGTGCCATCAGTGAATTTTCGGGGGGAGGAAATCCCTACGAGCAGTACTTC. This gives the protein CAISEFSGGGNPYEQYF.

The chain has TRBV15 and TRBJ2-6, with a weak D call TRBD2 (6 bases). The CDR3 runs 18 residues. V was trimmed by 3 bases and J by 1 base, leaving 16 bases between them. Germline CDR1 is LNHNV and CDR2 is YYDKDF (reference sequence). The CDR3 region is CATSSLGGLKSGANVLTF. CDR3 DNA sequence: TGTGCCACCAGCAGTCTTGGGGGGTTAAAATCTGGGGCCAACGTCCTGACTTTC.

V gene TRBV30 combines with J gene TRBJ1-4; D ambiguous. V was trimmed by 2 bases and J by 3 bases, leaving 16 bases between them. The CDR3 consists of 16 residues. Germline V gene data show CDR1 as GTSNPN and CDR2 as SVGIG (reference sequence). CDR3 protein: CAWSRRQILANEKLFF. The DNA of the CDR3 is TGTGCCTGGAGTCGGAGGCAGATTTTGGCTAATGAAAAACTGTTTTTT.

The sample holds a few counts of this clone. This sequence joins TRBV7-9 and TRBJ2-5; 9 nucleotides match TRBD2. The V and J ends lost 5 bases and 3 bases, in that order; junction bases with no gene match: 10. CDR3 length equals 16 residues. The germline CDR1 and CDR2 sequences are SEHNR and FQNEAQ (reference sequence). The CDR3 nucleotides read TGTGCCAGCAGCCAAAGATTAGCGGGAGAGAAAGAGACCCAGTACTTC. Translating it yields CASSQRLAGEKETQYF.

This clone was counted only a few times. The chain has TRBV16 and TRBJ1-3; D not resolved. The length of the CDR3 is 14 residues. CDR1 is KGHSY and CDR2 is FQNENV in the germline V gene. V lost 2 bases, J lost 4 bases, and 9 bases lay in between. The CDR3 DNA reads as TGTGCCAGCAGCCAAACAGTCGGAGGAAACACCATATATTTT. It encodes CASSQTVGGNTIYF. The full variable domain, its missing parts supplied by reference TRBV16 and TRBJ1-3, is GEEVAQTPKHLVRGEGQKAKLYCAPIKGHSYVFWYQQVLKNEFKFLISFQNENVFDETGMPKERFSAKCLPNSPCSLEIQATKLEDSAVYFCASSQTVGGNTIYFGEGSWLTVV.

The chain couples TRBV6-5 to TRBJ2-3; 8 positions match TRBD2. The CDR3 is made up of 16 amino acids. Losses at the gene ends were 2 bases for V and 2 bases for J; bases not matched to a gene: 6. Germline V gene sequence: CDR1 MNHEY, CDR2 SVGAGI. The CDR3 is CASSYRGRPPTDTQYF. CDR3 in DNA: TGTGCCAGCAGTTACCGCGGGAGGCCCCCCACAGATACGCAGTATTTT.

This clone has ten or more counts. The chain recombines TRBV9 with TRBJ2-7; weak D call: TRBD1 (6 bases). Germline CDR1 SGDLS, CDR2 YYNGEE. CDR3 length: 14 residues. V was cut by 3 bases and J by 6 bases, with 16 bases left in between. The CDR3 loop reads CASSAGTSIGEQYF. The CDR3 nucleotides read TGTGCCAGCAGCGCGGGGACATCGATCGGCGAGCAGTACTTC.

The V call is TRBV7-2, the J call TRBJ2-1, with TRBD2 identical over 7 bases. The CDR3 runs 15 residues. Per germline, CDR1 SGHTA and CDR2 FQGNSA. The trim removed 1 base at V and 2 bases at J, leaving 2 bases unmatched. CDR3 protein: CASSLDAGAYNEQFF. In nucleotides, the CDR3 is TGTGCCAGCAGCTTAGACGCGGGGGCCTACAATGAGCAGTTCTTC.